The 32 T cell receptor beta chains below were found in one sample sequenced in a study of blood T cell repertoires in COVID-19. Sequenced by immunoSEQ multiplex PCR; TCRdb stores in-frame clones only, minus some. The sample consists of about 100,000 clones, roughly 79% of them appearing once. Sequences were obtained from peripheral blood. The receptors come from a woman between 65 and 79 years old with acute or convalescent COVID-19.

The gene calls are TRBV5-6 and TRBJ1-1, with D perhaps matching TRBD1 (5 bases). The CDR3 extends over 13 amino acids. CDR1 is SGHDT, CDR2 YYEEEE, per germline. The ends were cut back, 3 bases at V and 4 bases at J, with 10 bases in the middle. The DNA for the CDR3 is TGTGCCAGCAGCTGGGGAGGGACCACTGAAGCTTTCTTT. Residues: CASSWGGTTEAFF. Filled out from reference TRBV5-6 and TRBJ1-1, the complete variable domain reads DAGVTQSPTHLIKTRGQQVTLRCSPKSGHDTVSWYQQALGQGPQFIFQYYEEEERQRGNFPDRFSGHQFPNYSSELNVNALLLGDSALYLCASSWGGTTEAFFGQGTRLTVV.

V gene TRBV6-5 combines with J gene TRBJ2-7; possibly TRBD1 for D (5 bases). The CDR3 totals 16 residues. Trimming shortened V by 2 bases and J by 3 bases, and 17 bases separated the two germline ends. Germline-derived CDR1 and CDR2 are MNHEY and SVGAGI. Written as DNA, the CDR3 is TGTGCCAGCAGTTACAGGATGGGGCACCCCCTCTACGAGCAGTACTTC. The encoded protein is CASSYRMGHPLYEQYF.

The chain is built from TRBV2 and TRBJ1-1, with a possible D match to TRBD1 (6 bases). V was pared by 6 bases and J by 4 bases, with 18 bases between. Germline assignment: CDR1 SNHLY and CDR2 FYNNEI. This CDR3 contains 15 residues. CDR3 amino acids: CASRGPGGAFTEAFF. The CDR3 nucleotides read TGTGCCAGCAGGGGCCCCGGGGGGGCGTTCACTGAAGCTTTCTTT.

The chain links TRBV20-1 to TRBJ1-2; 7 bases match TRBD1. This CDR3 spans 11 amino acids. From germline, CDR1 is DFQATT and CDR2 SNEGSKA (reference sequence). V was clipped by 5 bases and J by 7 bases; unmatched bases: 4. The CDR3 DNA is TGCAGTGCTGACAGGGTGGTTGGCTACACCTTC. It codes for CSADRVVGYTF.

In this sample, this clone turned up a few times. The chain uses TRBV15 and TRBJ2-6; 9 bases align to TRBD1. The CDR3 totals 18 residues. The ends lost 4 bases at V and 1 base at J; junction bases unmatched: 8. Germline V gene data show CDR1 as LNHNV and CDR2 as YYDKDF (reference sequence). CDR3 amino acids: CATSTEDRGSSGANVLTF. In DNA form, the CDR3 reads TGTGCCACCAGCACGGAGGACAGGGGCTCGTCTGGGGCCAACGTCCTGACTTTC.

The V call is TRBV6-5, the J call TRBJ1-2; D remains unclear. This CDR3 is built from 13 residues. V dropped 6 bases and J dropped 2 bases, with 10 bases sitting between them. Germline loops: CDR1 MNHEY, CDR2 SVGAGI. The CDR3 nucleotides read TGTGCCAGCAGGGAGACGGGGAACTATGGCTACACCTTC. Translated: CASRETGNYGYTF.

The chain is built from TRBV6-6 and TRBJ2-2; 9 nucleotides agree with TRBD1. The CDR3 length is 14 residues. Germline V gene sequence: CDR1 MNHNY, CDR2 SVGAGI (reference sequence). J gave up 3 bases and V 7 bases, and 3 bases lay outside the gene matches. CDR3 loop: CASKRQGDTGELFF. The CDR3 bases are TGTGCCAGCAAAAGACAGGGGGACACCGGGGAGCTGTTTTTT.

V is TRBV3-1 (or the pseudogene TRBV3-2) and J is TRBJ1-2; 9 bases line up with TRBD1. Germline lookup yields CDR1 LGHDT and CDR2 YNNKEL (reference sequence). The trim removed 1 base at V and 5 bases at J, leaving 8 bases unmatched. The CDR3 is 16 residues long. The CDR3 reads CASSQVTGQGGYGYTF. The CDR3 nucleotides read TGTGCCAGCAGCCAAGTCACGGGACAGGGTGGATATGGCTACACCTTC.

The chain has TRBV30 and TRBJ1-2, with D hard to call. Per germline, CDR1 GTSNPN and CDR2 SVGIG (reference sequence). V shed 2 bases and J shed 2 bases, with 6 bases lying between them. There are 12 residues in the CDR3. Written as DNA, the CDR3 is TGTGCCTGGAGTTGGCAGAACTATGGCTACACCTTC. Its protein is CAWSWQNYGYTF.

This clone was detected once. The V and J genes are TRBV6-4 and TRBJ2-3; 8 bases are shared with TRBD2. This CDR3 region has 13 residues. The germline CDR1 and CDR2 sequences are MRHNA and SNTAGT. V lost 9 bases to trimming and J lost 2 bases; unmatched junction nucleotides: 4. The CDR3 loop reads CASSGGDTDTQYF. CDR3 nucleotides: TGTGCCAGTTCCGGGGGGGACACAGATACGCAGTATTTT.

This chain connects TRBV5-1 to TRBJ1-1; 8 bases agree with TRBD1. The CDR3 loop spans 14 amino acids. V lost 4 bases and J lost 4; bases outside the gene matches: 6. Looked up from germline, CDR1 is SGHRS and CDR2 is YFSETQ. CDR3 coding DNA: TGCGCCAGCAGCATGAGACAGGGGTCCACTGAAGCTTTCTTT. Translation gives CASSMRQGSTEAFF.

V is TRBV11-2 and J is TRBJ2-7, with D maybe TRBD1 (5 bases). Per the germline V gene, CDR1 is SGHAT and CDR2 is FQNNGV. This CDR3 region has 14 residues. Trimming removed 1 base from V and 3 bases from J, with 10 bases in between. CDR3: CASSLGSGNYEQYV. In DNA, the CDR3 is TGTGCCAGCAGCTTAGGATCAGGGAACTACGAGCAGTACGTC.

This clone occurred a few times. CDR3 residues: CASSYRQGSYGYTF. The CDR3, as DNA: TGTGCCAGCAGTTACCGACAGGGATCCTATGGCTACACCTTC. This rearrangement joins TRBV6-5 to TRBJ1-2, with 7 bases lining up with TRBD1. The germline V gene encodes CDR1 MNHEY and CDR2 SVGAGI. The CDR3 sequence is 14 residues long. Trimming at V came to 2 bases and at J to 4 bases, leaving 4 bases not matched to a gene.

The CDR3 sequence: CASSQQFIPGSHTSSYNSPLHF. The CDR3 DNA follows: TGCGCCAGCAGCCAGCAATTCATCCCCGGGAGCCATACAAGCTCCTATAATTCACCCCTCCACTTT. The rearrangement joins TRBV4-1 to TRBJ1-6, with no clear D. The germline V gene encodes CDR1 MGHRA and CDR2 YSYEKL. The CDR3 consists of 22 residues. The V and J ends lost 3 bases and 0 bases respectively, with 27 bases between them.

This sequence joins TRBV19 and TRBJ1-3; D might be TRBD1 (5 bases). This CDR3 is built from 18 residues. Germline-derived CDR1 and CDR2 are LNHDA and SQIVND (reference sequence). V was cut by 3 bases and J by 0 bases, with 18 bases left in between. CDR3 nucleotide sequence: TGTGCCAGTAGTATTTTCGGGGGGGAGCTCGGCTCTGGAAACACCATATATTTT. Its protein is CASSIFGGELGSGNTIYF. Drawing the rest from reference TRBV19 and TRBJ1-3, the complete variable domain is DGGITQSPKYLFRKEGQNVTLSCEQNLNHDAMYWYRQDPGQGLRLIYYSQIVNDFQKGDIAEGYSVSREKKESFPLTVTSAQKNPTAFYLCASSIFGGELGSGNTIYFGEGSWLTVV.

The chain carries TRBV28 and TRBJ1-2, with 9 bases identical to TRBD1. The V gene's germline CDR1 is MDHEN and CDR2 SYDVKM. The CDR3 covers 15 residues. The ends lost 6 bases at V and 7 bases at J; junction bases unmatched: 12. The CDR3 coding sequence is TGTGCCAGCAGCTCCCCGGGACAGGGTTTTTTTGGCTACACCTTC. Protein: CASSSPGQGFFGYTF.

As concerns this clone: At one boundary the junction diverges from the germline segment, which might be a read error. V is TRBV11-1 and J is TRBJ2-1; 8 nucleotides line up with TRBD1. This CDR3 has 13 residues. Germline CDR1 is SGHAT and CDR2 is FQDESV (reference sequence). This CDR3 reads CASSWDRYTEQFF. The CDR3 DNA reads TGTGCCAGCAGCTGGGACAGGTACACTGAGCAGTTCTTC.

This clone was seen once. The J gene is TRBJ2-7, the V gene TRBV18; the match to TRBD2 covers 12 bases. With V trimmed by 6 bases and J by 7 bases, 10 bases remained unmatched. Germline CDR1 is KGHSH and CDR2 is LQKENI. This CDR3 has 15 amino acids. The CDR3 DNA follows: TGTGCCAGCTCGCCTGGACTAGCGGGGACGGGTGAGCAGTACGTC. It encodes CASSPGLAGTGEQYV.

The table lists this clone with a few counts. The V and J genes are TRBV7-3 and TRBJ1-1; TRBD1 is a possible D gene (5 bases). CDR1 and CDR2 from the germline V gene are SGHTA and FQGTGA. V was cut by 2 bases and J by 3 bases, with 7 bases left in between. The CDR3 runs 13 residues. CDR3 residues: CASSLWGDTEAFF. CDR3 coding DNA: TGTGCCAGCAGCTTATGGGGGGACACTGAAGCTTTCTTT.

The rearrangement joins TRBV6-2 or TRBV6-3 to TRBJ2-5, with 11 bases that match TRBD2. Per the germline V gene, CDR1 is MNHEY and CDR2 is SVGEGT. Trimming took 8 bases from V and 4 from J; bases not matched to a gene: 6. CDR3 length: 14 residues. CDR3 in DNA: TGTGCCAGCCGCCCTAGCGGGGGGCCAGAGACCCAGTACTTC. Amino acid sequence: CASRPSGGPETQYF.

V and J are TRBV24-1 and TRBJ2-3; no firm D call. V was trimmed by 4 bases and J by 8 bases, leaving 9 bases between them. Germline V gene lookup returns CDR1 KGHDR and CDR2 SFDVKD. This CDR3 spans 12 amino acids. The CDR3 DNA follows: TGTGCCACCAGTGACCCCCTGAGTACGCAGTATTTT. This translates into CATSDPLSTQYF.

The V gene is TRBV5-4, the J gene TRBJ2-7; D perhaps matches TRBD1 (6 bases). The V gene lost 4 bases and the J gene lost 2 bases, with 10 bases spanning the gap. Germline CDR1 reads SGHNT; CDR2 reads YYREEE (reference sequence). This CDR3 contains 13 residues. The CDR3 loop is CASSLRDTYEQYF. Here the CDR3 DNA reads TGTGCCAGCAGCCTCCGGGACACCTACGAGCAGTACTTC.

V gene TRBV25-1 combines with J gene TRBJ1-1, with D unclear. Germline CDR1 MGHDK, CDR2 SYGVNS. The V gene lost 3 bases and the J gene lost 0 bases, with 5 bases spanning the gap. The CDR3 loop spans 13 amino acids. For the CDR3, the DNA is TGTGCCAGCAGTGAGGCCGTGAACACTGAAGCTTTCTTT. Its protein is CASSEAVNTEAFF.

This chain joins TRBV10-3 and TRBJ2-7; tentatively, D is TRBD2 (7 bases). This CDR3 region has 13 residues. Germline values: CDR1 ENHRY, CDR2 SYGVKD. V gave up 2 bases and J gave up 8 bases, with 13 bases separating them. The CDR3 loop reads CAISEGGAGQQYV. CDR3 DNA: TGTGCCATCAGTGAGGGGGGGGCTGGGCAGCAGTACGTC.

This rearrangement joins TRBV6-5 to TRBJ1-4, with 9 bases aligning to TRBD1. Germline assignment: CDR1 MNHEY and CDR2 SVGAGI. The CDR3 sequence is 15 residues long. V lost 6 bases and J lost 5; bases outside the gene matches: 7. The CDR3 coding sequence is TGTGCCAGCAGGCCCACAGGGGGCGTCAATGAAAAACTGTTTTTT. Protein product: CASRPTGGVNEKLFF.

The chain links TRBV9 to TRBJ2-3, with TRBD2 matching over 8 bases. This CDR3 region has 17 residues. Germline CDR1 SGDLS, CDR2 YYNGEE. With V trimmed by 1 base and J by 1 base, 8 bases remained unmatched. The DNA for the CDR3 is TGTGCCAGCAGCGTATCTCCCTTTAGCGGGGGCACAGATACGCAGTATTTT. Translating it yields CASSVSPFSGGTDTQYF.

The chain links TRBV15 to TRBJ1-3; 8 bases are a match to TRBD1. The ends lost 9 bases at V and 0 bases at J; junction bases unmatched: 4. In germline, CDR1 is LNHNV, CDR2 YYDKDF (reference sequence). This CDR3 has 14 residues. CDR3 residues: CATKTGGSGNTIYF. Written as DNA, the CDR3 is TGTGCCACTAAAACAGGGGGCTCTGGAAACACCATATATTTT.

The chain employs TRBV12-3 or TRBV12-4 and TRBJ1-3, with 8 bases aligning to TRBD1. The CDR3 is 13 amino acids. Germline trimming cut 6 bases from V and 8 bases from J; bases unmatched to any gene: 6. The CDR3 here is CASRDREGDTIYF. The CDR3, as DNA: TGTGCCAGCAGGGACAGGGAGGGAGACACCATATATTTT.

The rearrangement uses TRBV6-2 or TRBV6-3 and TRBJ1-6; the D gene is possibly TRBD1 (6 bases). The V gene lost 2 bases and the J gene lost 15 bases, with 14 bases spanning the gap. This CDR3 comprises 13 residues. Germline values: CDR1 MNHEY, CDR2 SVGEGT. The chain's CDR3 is CASSYEDRTYLHF. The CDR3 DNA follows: TGTGCCAGCAGTTACGAAGACAGGACCTACCTCCACTTT.

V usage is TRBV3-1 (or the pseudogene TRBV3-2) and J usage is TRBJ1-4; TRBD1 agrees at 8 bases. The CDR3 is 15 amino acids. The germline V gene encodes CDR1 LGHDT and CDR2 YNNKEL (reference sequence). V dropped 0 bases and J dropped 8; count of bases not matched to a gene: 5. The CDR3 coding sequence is TGTGCCAGCAGCCAAGATCAGGGGGCGGGAGAAAAACTGTTTTTT. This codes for CASSQDQGAGEKLFF.

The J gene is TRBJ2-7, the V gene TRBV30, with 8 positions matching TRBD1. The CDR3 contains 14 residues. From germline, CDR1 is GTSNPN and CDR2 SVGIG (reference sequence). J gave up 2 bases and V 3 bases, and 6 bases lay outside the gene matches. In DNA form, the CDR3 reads TGTGCCTGGAGAGGACAGGGCTCGCCCTACGAGCAGTACTTC. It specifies CAWRGQGSPYEQYF.

As DNA, the CDR3 is TGTGCCAGCAGCCAACAGGCCGGGGGTGATGGCTACACCTTC. Protein: CASSQQAGGDGYTF. The chain joins TRBV14 to TRBJ1-2, with a tentative D call TRBD1 (5 bases). CDR1 and CDR2 from the germline V gene are SGHDN and FVKESK. Trimming cost V 2 bases and J 6 bases, with 13 bases left between them. The CDR3 runs to 14 residues.